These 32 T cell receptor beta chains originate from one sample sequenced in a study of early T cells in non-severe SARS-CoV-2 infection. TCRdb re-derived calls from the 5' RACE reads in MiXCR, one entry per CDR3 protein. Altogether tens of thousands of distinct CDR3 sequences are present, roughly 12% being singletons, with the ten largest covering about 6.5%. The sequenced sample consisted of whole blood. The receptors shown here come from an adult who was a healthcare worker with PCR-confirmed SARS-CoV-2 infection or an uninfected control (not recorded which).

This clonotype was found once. The CDR3 protein is CASSIGGSYYNEQFF. CDR3 nucleotide sequence: TGTGCCAGTAGTATAGGCGGGAGCTACTACAATGAGCAGTTCTTC. The chain links TRBV19 to TRBJ2-1; 7 bases fit TRBD2. The V segment lost 1 base and the J segment 3 bases; nucleotides outside the gene matches: 3. Per germline, CDR1 LNHDA and CDR2 SQIVND (reference sequence). The CDR3 contains 15 residues.

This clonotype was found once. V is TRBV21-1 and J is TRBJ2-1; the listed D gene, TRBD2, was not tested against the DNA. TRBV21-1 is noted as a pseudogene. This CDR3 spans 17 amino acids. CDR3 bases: TGTGCCAGCACCAAAAGACTAGCGCTTAAGGTCGGAAATGAGCAGTTCTTC. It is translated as CASTKRLALKVGNEQFF.

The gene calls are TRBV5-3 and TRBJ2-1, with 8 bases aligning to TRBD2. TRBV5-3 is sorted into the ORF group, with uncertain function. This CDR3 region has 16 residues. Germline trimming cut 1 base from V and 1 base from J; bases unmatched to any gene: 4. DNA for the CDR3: TGTGCCAGAAGCTTGATCTGCGGGAGGTCCTACAATGAGCAGTTCTTC. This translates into CARSLICGRSYNEQFF.

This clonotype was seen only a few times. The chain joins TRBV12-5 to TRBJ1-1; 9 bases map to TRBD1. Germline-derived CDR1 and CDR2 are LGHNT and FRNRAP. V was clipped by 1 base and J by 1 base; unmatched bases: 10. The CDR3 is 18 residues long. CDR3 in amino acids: CASGLDRGPRQKNTEAFF. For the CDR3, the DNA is TGTGCTAGTGGTTTGGACAGGGGGCCAAGACAAAAGAACACTGAAGCTTTCTTT.

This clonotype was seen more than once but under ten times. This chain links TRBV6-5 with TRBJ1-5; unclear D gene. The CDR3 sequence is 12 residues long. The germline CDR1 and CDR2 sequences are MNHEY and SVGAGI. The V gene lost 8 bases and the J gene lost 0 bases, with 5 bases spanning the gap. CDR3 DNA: TGTGCCAGCGGCTATAGCAATCAGCCCCAGCATTTT. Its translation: CASGYSNQPQHF.

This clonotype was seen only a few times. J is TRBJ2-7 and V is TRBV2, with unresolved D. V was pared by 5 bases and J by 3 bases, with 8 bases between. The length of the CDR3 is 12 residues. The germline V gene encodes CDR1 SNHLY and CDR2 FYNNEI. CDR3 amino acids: CASSSQIYEQYF. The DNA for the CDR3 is TGTGCCAGCAGTAGTCAAATCTACGAGCAGTACTTC.

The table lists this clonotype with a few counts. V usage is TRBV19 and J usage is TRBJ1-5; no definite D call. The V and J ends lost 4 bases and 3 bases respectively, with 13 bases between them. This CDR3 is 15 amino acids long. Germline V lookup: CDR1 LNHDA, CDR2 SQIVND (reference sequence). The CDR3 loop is CASSNLPRYNQPQHF. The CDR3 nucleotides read TGTGCCAGTAGTAACCTCCCCAGATACAATCAGCCCCAGCATTTT.

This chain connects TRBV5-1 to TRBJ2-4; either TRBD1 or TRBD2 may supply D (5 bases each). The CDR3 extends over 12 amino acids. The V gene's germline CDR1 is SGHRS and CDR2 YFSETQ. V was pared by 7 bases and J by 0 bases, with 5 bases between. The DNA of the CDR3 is TGCGCCAGCGGGACAGCCAAAAACATTCAGTACTTC. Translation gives CASGTAKNIQYF.

The CDR3 region has the DNA TGTGCCACCAGCGGAGGGGTTGCAGATACGCAGTATTTT. Translating it yields CATSGGVADTQYF. The chain couples TRBV15 to TRBJ2-3; D is perhaps TRBD2 (6 bases). Trimming took off 5 bases at V and 4 bases at J, with 10 bases between the two ends. Germline values: CDR1 LNHNV, CDR2 YYDKDF (reference sequence). The CDR3 sequence is 13 residues long.

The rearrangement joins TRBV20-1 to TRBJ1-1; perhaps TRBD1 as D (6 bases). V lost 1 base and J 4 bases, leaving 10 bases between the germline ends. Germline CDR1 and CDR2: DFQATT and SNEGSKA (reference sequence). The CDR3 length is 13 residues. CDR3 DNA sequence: TGCAGTGCTAGAGTGAAGGGGGGCACTGAAGCTTTCTTT. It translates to CSARVKGGTEAFF.

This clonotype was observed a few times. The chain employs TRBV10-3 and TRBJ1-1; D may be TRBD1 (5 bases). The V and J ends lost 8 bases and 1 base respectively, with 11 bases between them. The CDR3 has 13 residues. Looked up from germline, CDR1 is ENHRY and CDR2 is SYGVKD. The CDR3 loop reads CAISRDGNTEAFF. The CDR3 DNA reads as TGTGCCATCTCCAGGGATGGGAACACTGAAGCTTTCTTT.

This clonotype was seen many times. Here the CDR3 reads CASSLRQLNTEAFF. CDR3 DNA: TGTGCCAGCAGCTTGAGACAGCTGAACACTGAAGCTTTCTTT. V is TRBV7-3 and J is TRBJ1-1; TRBD1 is a possible D gene (5 bases). This CDR3 has 14 residues. V was pared by 3 bases and J by 0 bases, with 8 bases between. Germline loops: CDR1 SGHTA, CDR2 FQGTGA.

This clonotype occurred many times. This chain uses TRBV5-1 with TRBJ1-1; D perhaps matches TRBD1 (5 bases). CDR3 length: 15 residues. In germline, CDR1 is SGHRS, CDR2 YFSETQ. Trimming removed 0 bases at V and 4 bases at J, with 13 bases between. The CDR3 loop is CASSLAGTLSTEAFF. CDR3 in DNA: TGCGCCAGCAGCTTGGCAGGGACTTTGTCCACTGAAGCTTTCTTT.

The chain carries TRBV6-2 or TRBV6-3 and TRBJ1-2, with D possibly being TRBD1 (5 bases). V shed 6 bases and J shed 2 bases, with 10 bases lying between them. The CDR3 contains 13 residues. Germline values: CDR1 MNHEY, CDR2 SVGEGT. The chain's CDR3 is CASRTDSNYGYTF. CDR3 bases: TGTGCCAGCAGGACAGACAGCAACTATGGCTACACCTTC.

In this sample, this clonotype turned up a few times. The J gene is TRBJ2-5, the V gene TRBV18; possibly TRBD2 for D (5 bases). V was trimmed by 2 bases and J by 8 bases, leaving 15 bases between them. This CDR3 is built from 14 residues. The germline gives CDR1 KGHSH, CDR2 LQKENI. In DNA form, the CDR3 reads TGTGCCAGCTCACCAGAGCCGATACTAGGAACCCAGTACTTC. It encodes CASSPEPILGTQYF.

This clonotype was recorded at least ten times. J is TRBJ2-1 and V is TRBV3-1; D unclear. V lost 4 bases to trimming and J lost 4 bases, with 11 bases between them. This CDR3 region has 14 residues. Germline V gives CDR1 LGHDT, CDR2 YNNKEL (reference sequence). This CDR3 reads CASSPRIEYNEQFF. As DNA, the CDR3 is TGTGCCAGCAGCCCAAGGATCGAGTACAATGAGCAGTTCTTC.

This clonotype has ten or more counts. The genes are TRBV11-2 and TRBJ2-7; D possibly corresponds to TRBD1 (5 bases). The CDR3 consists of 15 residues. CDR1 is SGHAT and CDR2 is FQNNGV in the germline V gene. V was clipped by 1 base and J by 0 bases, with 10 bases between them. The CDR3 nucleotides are TGTGCCAGCAGCTTAGCTCTGGACAACTCCTACGAGCAGTACTTC. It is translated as CASSLALDNSYEQYF.

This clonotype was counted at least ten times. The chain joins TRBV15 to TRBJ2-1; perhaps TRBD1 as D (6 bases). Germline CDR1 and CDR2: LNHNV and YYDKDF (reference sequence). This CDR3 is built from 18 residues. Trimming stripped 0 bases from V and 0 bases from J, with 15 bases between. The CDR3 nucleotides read TGTGCCACCAGCAGAGATTCAGGGGCCCGAAGCTCCTACAATGAGCAGTTCTTC. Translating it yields CATSRDSGARSSYNEQFF.

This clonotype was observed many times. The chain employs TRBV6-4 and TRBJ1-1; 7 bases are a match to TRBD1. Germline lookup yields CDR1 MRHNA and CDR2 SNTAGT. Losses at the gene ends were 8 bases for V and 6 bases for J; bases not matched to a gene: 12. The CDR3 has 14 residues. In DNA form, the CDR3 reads TGTGCCAGCTCACGAGGGGGCGAAAACTCTGAAGCTTTCTTT. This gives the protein CASSRGGENSEAFF.

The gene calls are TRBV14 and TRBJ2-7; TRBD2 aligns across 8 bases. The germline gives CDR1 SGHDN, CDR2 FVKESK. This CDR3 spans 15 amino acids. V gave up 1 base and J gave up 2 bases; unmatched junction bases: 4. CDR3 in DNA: TGTGCCAGCAGCCAAGGTACGGGACTAGCCTACGAGCAGTACTTC. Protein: CASSQGTGLAYEQYF. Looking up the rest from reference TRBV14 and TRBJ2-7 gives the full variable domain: EAGVTQFPSHSVIEKGQTVTLRCDPISGHDNLYWYRRVMGKEIKFLLHFVKESKQDESGMPNNRFLAERTGGTYSTLKVQPAELEDSGVYFCASSQGTGLAYEQYFGPGTRLTVT.

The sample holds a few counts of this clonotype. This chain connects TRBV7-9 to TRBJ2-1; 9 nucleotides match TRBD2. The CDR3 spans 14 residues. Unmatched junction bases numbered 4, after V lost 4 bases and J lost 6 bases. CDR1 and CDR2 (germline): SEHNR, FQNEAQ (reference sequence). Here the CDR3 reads CASSSSGAVNEQFF. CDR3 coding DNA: TGTGCCAGCAGCTCTAGCGGGGCCGTCAATGAGCAGTTCTTC.

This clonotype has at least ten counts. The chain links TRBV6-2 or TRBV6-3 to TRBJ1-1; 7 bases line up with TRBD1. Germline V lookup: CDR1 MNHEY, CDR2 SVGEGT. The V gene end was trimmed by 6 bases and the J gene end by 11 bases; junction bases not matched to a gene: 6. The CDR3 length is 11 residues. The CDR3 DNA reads TGTGCCAGCAGCACCGGGACAGCGGCTTTCTTT. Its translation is CASSTGTAAFF.

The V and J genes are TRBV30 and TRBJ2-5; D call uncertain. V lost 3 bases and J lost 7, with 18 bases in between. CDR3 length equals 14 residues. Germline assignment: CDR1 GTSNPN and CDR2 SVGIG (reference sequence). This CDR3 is CAWRVGSASGTQYF. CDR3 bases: TGTGCCTGGAGAGTCGGGTCGGCCTCAGGGACCCAGTACTTC.

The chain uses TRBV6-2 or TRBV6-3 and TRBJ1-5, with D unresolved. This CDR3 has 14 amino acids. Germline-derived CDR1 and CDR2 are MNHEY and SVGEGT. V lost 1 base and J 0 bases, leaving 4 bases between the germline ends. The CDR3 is CASSYLYSNQPQHF. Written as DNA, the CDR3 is TGTGCCAGCAGTTACTTATATAGCAATCAGCCCCAGCATTTT.

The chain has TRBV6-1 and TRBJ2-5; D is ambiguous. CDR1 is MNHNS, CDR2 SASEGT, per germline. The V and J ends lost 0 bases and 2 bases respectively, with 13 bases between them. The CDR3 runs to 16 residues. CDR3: CASSEAGTAVQETQYF. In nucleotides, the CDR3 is TGTGCCAGCAGTGAAGCGGGTACCGCGGTGCAAGAGACCCAGTACTTC.

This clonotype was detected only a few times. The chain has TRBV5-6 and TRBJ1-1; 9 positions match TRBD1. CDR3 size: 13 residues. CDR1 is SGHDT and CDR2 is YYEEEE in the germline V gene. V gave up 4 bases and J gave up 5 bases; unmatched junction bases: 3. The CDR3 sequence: CASSPGTGTEAFF. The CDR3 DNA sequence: TGTGCCAGCAGCCCCGGGACAGGGACTGAAGCTTTCTTT.

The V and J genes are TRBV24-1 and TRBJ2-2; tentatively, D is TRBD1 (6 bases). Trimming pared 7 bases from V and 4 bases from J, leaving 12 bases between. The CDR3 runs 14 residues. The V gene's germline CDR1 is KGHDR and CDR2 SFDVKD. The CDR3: CATRNRDVTGELFF. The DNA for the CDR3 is TGTGCCACCAGAAACAGGGATGTCACCGGGGAGCTGTTTTTT.

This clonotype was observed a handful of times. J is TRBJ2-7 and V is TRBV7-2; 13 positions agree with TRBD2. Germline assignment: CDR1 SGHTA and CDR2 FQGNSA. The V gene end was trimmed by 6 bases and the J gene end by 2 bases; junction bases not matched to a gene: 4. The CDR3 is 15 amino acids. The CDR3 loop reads CASRPGLAGAYEQYF. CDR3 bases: TGTGCCAGCAGACCAGGACTAGCGGGGGCCTACGAGCAGTACTTC.

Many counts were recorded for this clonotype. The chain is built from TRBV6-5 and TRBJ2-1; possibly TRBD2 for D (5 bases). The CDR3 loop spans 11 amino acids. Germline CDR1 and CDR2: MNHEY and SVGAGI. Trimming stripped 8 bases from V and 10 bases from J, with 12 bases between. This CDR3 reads CASSKTGEQFF. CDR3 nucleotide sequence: TGTGCCAGCTCGAAAACGGGAGAGCAGTTCTTC.

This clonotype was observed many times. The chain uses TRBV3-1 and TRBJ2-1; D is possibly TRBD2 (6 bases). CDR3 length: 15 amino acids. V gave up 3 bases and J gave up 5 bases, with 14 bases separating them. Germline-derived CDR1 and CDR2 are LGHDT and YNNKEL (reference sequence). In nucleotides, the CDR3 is TGTGCCAGCAGCCAGGGGGGAGTAAGTAACAATGAGCAGTTCTTC. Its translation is CASSQGGVSNNEQFF.

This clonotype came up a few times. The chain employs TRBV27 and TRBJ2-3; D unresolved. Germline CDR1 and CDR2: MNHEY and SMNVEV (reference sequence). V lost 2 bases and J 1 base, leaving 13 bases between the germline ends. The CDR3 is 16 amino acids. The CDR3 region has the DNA TGTGCCAGCAGTTTAAGTAAGGAATTCGGCACAGATACGCAGTATTTT. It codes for CASSLSKEFGTDTQYF.

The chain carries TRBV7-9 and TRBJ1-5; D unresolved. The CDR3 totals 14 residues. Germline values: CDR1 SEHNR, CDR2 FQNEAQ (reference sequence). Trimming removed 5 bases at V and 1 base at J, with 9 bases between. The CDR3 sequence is CASSRSGSNQPQHF. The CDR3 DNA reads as TGTGCCAGCAGCCGATCCGGCAGCAATCAGCCCCAGCATTTT. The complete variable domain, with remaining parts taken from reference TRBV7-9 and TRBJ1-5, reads DTGVSQNPRHKITKRGQNVTFRCDPISEHNRLYWYRQTLGQGPEFLTYFQNEAQLEKSRLLSDRFSAERPKGSFSTLEIQRTEQGDSAMYLCASSRSGSNQPQHFGDGTRLSIL.